This T cell receptor (beta chain) emerged from a study of patients and donors after allogeneic stem cell transplantation. The table lists this clonotype with a few counts. TCRdb used MiXCR to reprocess the RT-PCR reads, holding one entry per CDR3 protein. The top ten clones hold roughly 6% of a sample with about a million distinct CDR3 sequences, about a sixth of them seen once. This sequence originates from a human donor who was either an allogeneic HSCT recipient or a stem cell or donor lymphocyte infusion donor (not recorded which). It is not recorded whose cells these are; they may come from a transplant donor. Sample: blood, either unsorted or a sorted T cell fraction (not recorded which).

CDR3 nucleotides: TGCAGTGCTCCGCGGACCCGGGACAGCAATTCACCCCTCCACTTT. This sequence encodes CSAPRTRDSNSPLHF. The V and J genes are TRBV20-1 and TRBJ1-6; 7 bases match TRBD1. The CDR3 has 15 amino acids. Per the germline V gene, CDR1 is DFQATT and CDR2 is SNEGSKA (reference sequence). V dropped 5 bases and J dropped 7; count of bases not matched to a gene: 11.